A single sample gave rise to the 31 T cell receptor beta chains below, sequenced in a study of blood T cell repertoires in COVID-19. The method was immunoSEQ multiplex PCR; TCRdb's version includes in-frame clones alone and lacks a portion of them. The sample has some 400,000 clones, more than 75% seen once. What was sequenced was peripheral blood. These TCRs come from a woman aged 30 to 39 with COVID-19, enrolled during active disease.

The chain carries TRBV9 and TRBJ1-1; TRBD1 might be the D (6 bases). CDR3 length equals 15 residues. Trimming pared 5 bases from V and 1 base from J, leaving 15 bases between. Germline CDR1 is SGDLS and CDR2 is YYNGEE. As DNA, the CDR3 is TGTGCCAGCAGTGCCGGGACAAGAGAGAACACTGAAGCTTTCTTT. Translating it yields CASSAGTRENTEAFF. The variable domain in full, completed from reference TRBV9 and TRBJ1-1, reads DSGVTQTPKHLITATGQRVTLRCSPRSGDLSVYWYQQSLDQGLQFLIQYYNGEERAKGNILERFSAQQFPDLHSELNLSSLELGDSALYFCASSAGTRENTEAFFGQGTRLTVV.

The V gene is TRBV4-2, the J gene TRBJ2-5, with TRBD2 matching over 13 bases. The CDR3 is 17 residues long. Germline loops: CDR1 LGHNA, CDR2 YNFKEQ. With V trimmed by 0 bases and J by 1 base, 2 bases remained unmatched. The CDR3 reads CASSQDRTSGGQETQYF. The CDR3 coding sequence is TGTGCCAGCAGCCAAGATAGGACTAGCGGGGGCCAAGAGACCCAGTACTTC.

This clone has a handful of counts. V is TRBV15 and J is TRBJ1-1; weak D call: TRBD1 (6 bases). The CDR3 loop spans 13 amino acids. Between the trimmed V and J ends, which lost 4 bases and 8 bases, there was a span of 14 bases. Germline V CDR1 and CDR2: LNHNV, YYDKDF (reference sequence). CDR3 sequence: CATSNRATGEAFF. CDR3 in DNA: TGTGCCACCAGCAACAGGGCCACGGGGGAAGCTTTCTTT.

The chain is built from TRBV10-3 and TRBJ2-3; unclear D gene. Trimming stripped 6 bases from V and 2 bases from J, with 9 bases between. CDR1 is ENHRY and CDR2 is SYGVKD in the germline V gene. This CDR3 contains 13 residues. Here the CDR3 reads CAIRPDSTDTQYF. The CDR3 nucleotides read TGTGCCATCAGGCCCGACTCCACAGATACGCAGTATTTT.

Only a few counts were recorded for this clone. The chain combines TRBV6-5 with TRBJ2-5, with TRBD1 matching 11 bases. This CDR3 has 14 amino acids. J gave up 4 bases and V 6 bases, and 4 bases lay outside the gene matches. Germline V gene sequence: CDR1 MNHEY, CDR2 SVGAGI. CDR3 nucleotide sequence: TGTGCCAGCAGGGACAGGGGGCGGGTAGAGACCCAGTACTTC. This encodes CASRDRGRVETQYF.

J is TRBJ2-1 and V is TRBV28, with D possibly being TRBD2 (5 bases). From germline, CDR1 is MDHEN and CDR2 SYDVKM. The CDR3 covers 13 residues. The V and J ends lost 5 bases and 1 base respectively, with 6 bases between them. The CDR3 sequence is CASSEGSYNEQFF. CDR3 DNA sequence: TGTGCCAGCAGTGAGGGTTCCTACAATGAGCAGTTCTTC.

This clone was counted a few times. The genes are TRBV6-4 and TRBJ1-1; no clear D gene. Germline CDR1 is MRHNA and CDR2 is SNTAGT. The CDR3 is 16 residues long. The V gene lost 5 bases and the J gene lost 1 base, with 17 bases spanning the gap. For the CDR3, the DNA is TGTGCCAGCAGTAGACACTCGGACGGGAGGAACACTGAAGCTTTCTTT. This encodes CASSRHSDGRNTEAFF.

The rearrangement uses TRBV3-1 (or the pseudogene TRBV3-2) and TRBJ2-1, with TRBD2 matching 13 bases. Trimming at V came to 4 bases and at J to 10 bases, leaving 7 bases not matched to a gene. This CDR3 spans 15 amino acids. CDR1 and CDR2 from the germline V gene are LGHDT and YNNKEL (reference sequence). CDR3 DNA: TGTGCCAGCAGCCCAGGGAGGGGACTAGCGGGAGAGCAGTTCTTC. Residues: CASSPGRGLAGEQFF.

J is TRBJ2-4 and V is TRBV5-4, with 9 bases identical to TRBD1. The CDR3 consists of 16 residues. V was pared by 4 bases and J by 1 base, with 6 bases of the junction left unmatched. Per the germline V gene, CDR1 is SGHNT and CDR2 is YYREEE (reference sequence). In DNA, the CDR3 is TGTGCCAGCAGCAGAAGGGACAGGGTGGCCAAAAACATTCAGTACTTC. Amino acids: CASSRRDRVAKNIQYF.

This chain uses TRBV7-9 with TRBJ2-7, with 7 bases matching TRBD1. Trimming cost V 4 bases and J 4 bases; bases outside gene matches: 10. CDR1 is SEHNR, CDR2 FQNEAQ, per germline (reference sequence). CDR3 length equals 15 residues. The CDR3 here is CASSSLGTAGYEQYF. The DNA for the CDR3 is TGTGCCAGCAGCTCACTGGGGACAGCAGGTTACGAGCAGTACTTC.

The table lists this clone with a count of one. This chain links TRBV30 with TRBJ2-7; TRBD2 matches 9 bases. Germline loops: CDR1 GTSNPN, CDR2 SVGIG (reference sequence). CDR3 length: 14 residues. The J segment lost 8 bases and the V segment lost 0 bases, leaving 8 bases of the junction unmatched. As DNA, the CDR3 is TGTGCCTGGAGTGTACGGGCTAGCGGGATTAAGCAGTACTTC. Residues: CAWSVRASGIKQYF.

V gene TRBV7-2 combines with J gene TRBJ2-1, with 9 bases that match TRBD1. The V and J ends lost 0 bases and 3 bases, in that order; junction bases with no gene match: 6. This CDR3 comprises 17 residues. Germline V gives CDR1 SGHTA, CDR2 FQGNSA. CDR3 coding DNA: TGTGCCAGCAGCTTAGCCCCGGGACAGGGAAACTACAATGAGCAGTTCTTC. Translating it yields CASSLAPGQGNYNEQFF. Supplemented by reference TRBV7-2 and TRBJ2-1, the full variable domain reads GAGVSQSPSNKVTEKGKDVELRCDPISGHTALYWYRQSLGQGLEFLIYFQGNSAPDKSGLPSDRFSAERTGGSVSTLTIQRTQQEDSAVYLCASSLAPGQGNYNEQFFGPGTRLTVL.

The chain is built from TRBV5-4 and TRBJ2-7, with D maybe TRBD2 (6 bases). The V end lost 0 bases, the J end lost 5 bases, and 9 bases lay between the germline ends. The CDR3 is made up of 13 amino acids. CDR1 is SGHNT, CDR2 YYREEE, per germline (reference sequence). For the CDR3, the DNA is TGTGCCAGCAGCTTGGGGACGGGGGACGAGCAGTACTTC. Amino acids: CASSLGTGDEQYF. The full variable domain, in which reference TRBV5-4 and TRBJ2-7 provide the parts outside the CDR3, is ETGVTQSPTHLIKTRGQQVTLRCSSQSGHNTVSWYQQALGQGPQFIFQYYREEENGRGNFPPRFSGLQFPNYSSELNVNALELDDSALYLCASSLGTGDEQYFGPGTRLTVT.

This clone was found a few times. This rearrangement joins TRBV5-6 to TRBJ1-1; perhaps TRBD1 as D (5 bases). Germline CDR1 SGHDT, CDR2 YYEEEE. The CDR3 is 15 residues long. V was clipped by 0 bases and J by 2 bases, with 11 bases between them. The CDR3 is CASSLERGLNTEAFF. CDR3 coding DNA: TGTGCCAGCAGCTTGGAACGGGGGTTAAACACTGAAGCTTTCTTT.

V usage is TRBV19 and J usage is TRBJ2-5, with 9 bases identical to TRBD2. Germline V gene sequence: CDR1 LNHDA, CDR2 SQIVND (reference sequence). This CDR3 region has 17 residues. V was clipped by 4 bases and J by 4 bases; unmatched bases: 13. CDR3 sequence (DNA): TGTGCCAGTAGTAGCCCCCGAGGGTTAGCGGGAGCAGAGACCCAGTACTTC. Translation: CASSSPRGLAGAETQYF.

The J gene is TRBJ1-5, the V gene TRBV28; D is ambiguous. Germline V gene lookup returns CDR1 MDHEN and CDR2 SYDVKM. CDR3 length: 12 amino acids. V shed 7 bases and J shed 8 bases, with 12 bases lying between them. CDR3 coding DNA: TGTGCCAGCAACTCGGGTGTAGAGCCCCAGCATTTT. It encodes CASNSGVEPQHF.

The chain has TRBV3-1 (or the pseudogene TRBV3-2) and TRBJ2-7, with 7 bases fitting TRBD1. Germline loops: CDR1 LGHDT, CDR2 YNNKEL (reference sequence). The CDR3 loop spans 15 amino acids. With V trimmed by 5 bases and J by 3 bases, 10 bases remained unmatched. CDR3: CASSATPGQNYEQYF. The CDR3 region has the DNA TGTGCCAGCAGCGCTACGCCGGGACAGAACTACGAGCAGTACTTC.

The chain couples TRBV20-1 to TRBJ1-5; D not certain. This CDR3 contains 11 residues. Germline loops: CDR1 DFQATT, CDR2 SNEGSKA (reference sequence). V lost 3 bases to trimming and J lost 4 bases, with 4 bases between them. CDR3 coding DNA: TGCAGTGCTAGCGGGAATCAGCCCCAGCATTTT. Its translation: CSASGNQPQHF.

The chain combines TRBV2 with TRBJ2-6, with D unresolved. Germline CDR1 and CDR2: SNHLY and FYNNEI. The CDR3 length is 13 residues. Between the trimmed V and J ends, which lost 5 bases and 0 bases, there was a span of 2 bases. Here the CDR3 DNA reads TGTGCCAGCAGTCGCTCTGGGGCCAACGTCCTGACTTTC. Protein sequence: CASSRSGANVLTF. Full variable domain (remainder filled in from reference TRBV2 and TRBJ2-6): EPEVTQTPSHQVTQMGQEVILRCVPISNHLYFYWYRQILGQKVEFLVSFYNNEISEKSEIFDDQFSVERPDGSNFTLKIRSTKLEDSAMYFCASSRSGANVLTFGAGSRLTVL.

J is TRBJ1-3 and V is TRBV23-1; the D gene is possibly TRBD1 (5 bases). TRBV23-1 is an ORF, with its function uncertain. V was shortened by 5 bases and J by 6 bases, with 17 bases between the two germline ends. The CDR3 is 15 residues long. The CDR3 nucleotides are TGCGCCAGCAGTGAGTCCTCGGACAAGGCAAACACCATATATTTT. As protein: CASSESSDKANTIYF.

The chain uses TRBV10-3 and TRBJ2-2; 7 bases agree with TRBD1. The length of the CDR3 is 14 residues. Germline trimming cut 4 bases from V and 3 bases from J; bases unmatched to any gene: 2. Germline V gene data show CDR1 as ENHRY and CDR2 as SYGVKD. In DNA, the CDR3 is TGTGCCATCAGTGGAGGGGGCGACACCGGGGAGCTGTTTTTT. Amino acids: CAISGGGDTGELFF.

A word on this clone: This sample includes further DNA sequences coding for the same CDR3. The CDR3 protein is CASSFFGQINYGYTF. CDR3 nucleotide sequence: TGTGCCAGCAGCTTCTTCGGACAGATTAACTATGGCTACACCTTC. The gene calls are TRBV7-2 and TRBJ1-2, with TRBD1 as a possible D gene (6 bases). The germline V and J ends were trimmed by 3 bases and 1 base, with 12 bases remaining between them. Germline V CDR1 and CDR2: SGHTA, FQGNSA. The CDR3 is made up of 15 amino acids.

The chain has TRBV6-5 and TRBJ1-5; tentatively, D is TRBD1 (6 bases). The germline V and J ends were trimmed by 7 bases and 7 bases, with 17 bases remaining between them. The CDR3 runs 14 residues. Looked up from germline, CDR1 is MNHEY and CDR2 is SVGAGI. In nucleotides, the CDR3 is TGTGCCAGCACCACCAGCACAGGGCCCCAGCCCCAGCATTTT. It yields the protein CASTTSTGPQPQHF.

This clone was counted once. In DNA, the CDR3 is TGTGCCTGGAGTGTACCGGGAGGGATGGAGACCCAGTACTTC. Translation gives CAWSVPGGMETQYF. The rearrangement links TRBV30 to TRBJ2-5, with 8 bases identical to TRBD2. The CDR3 is 14 residues long. V lost 0 bases to trimming and J lost 5 bases; unmatched junction nucleotides: 5. Germline values: CDR1 GTSNPN, CDR2 SVGIG (reference sequence).

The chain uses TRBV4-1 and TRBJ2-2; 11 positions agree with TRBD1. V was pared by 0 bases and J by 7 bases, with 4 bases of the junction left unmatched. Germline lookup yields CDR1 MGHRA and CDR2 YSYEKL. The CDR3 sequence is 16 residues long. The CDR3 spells CASSQEGQGAGGELFF. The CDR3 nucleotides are TGCGCCAGCAGCCAAGAAGGACAGGGGGCAGGCGGGGAGCTGTTTTTT.

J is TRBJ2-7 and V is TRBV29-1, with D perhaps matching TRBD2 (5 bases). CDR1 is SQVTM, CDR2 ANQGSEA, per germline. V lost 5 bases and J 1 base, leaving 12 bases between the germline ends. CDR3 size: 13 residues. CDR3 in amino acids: CSVIQRWSYEQYF. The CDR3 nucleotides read TGCAGCGTTATACAGCGGTGGTCCTACGAGCAGTACTTC.

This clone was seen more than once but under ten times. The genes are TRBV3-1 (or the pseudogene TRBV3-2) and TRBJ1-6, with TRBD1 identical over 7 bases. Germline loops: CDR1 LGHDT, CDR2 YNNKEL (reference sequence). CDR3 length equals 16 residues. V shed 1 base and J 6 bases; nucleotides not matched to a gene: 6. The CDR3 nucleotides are TGTGCCAGCAGCCAAGGGGACAGACTCCCTAATTCACCCCTCCACTTT. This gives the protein CASSQGDRLPNSPLHF.

The CDR3 loop is CSVLTGTGGPRGTEAFF. DNA for the CDR3: TGCAGCGTCCTAACCGGGACAGGGGGTCCCAGGGGCACTGAAGCTTTCTTT. This sequence joins TRBV29-1 and TRBJ1-1, with 11 bases lining up with TRBD1. V was pared by 6 bases and J by 4 bases, with 16 bases of the junction left unmatched. Germline CDR1 and CDR2: SQVTM and ANQGSEA. The CDR3 sequence is 17 residues long.

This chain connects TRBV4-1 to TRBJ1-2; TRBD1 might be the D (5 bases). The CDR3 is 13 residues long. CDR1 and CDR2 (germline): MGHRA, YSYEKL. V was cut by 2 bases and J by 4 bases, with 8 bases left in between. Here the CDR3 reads CASSQMGGYGYTF. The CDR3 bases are TGCGCCAGCAGCCAAATGGGGGGCTATGGCTACACCTTC.

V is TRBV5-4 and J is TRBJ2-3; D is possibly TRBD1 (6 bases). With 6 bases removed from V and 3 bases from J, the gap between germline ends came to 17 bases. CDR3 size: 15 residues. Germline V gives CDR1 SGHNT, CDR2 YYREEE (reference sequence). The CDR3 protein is CASTLGAGATDTQYF. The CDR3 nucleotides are TGTGCCAGCACCCTGGGCGCAGGGGCGACAGATACGCAGTATTTT.

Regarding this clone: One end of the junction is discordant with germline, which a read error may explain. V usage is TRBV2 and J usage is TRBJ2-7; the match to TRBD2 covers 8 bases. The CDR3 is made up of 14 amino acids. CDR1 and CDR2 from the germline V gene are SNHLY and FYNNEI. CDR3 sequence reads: CASSEYWEAGARNF. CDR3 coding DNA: TGTGCCAGCAGTGAATATTGGGAAGCGGGAGCCAGGAACTTC.